This is a list of T cell receptor beta chains from one sample in a study of T-cell reconstitution after alpha-beta-depleted transplantation in children. TCRdb redid the calling of the PCR reads with MiXCR, one entry per CDR3 protein. The table lists about 830,000 distinct CDR3 sequences, 16% of them singletons. The sample was PBMCs, mostly from graft donor cells, taken 360 days after TCRalphabeta/CD19-depleted stem cell transplant. The receptors were sampled from a male patient aged 5 to 17 who had a stem cell transplant for acute lymphoblastic leukemia, so the T cells may come from the graft donor. Both conserved end residues are part of each CDR3. A D gene is named only where the DNA matches it firmly. Only some rows state a clone size, as once, few, many or a class for expanded clones.

V: TRBV5-8; length: 15; size: many; J: TRBJ2-7; D: TRBD2; DNA: TGTGCCAGCAGCCTCGGACTAGCGTTTTCCTACGAGCAGTACTTC; CDR3: CASSLGLAFSYEQYF
V: TRBV4-1; length: 16; size: .; J: TRBJ2-7; D: TRBD2; DNA: TGCGCCAGCAGTTTTTTAGCGGGAGAGCACGGCTACGAGCAGTACTTC; CDR3: CASSFLAGEHGYEQYF
V: TRBV27; length: 17; size: many; J: TRBJ2-3; D: .; DNA: TGTGCCAGCAGTTGGAGGGGACAGTGGGGATCCACAGATACGCAGTATTTT; CDR3: CASSWRGQWGSTDTQYF
V: TRBV5-1; length: 16; size: few; J: TRBJ2-1; D: TRBD1; DNA: TGCGCCAGCAGCTTGACCGGGACAGGGAGCTACAATGAGCAGTTCTTC; CDR3: CASSLTGTGSYNEQFF
V: TRBV29-1; length: 12; size: .; J: TRBJ1-1; D: .; DNA: TGCAGCGTCCGCAAGAAGAACACTGAAGCTTTCTTT; CDR3: CSVRKKNTEAFF
V: TRBV12-3/TRBV12-4; length: 12; size: .; J: TRBJ1-2; D: .; DNA: TGTGCCAACCTGACAGAGGGCTATGGCTACACCTTC; CDR3: CANLTEGYGYTF
V: TRBV5-1; length: 15; size: .; J: TRBJ2-7; D: TRBD1; DNA: TGCGCCAGCAGCTCATCAGGGACAGGGGACCTGGGGCAGTACTTC; CDR3: CASSSSGTGDLGQYF
V: TRBV20-1; length: 20; size: .; J: TRBJ2-6; D: TRBD2; DNA: TGCAGTGCTAGAGGACTAGCGGGAGGCTTCGGGTTGCCTGGGGCCAACGTCCTGACTTTC; CDR3: CSARGLAGGFGLPGANVLTF
V: TRBV14; length: 16; size: .; J: TRBJ2-1; D: TRBD1; DNA: TGTGCCAGCAGCCAAGAGTCCCGGACAGGGGTAAATGAGCAGTTCTTC; CDR3: CASSQESRTGVNEQFF
V: TRBV5-1; length: 19; size: .; J: TRBJ1-1; D: TRBD1; DNA: TGCGCCAGCAGCGGAATGTTCGCCGGGACAGGGTCCTGGAACACTGAAGCTTTCTTT; CDR3: CASSGMFAGTGSWNTEAFF
V: TRBV15; length: 12; size: many; J: TRBJ1-1; D: .; DNA: TGTGCCACCAGCTCCCTCGGGATGGAAGCTTTCTTT; CDR3: CATSSLGMEAFF
V: TRBV5-1; length: 18; size: .; J: TRBJ1-4; D: .; DNA: TGCGCCAGCAGCTTTCTCTCCCCTGACAGAACAACTAATGAAAAACTGTTTTTT; CDR3: CASSFLSPDRTTNEKLFF
V: TRBV7-2; length: 17; size: .; J: TRBJ2-6; D: TRBD1; DNA: TGTGCCAGCAGCTTTGACAGGGGAGGCTCTGGGGCCAACGTCCTGACTTTC; CDR3: CASSFDRGGSGANVLTF
V: TRBV19; length: 15; size: .; J: TRBJ2-7; D: .; DNA: TGTGCCAGTAGTATGTCTGCCGCGGGCACCTACGAGCAGTACTTC; CDR3: CASSMSAAGTYEQYF
V: TRBV30; length: 11; size: few; J: TRBJ2-1; D: .; DNA: TGTGCCTGGAGGTGGGGCAATGAGCAGTTCTTC; CDR3: CAWRWGNEQFF
V: TRBV7-9; length: 15; size: few; J: TRBJ2-7; D: .; DNA: TGTGCCAGCAGCTTAGTGGGGGGCGCGGTGTCCGAGCAGTACTTC; CDR3: CASSLVGGAVSEQYF
V: TRBV29-1; length: 14; size: many; J: TRBJ2-7; D: .; DNA: TGCAGCGTTGAATCAGGCGATTCCACCTACGAGCAGTACTTC; CDR3: CSVESGDSTYEQYF
V: TRBV20-1; length: 13; size: .; J: TRBJ1-2; D: .; DNA: TGCAGTGCAATTCGACAGCAACCGTATGGCTACACCTTC; CDR3: CSAIRQQPYGYTF
V: TRBV12-3/TRBV12-4; length: 16; size: .; J: TRBJ2-1; D: TRBD2; DNA: TGTGCCAGCACCCTGCCAGCGGGAAAACCCTACAATGAGCAGTTCTTC; CDR3: CASTLPAGKPYNEQFF
V: TRBV5-6; length: 11; size: .; J: TRBJ2-3; D: .; DNA: TGTGCCAGCAGCTCCCAATGGGGGCAGTATTTT; CDR3: CASSSQWGQYF
V: TRBV20-1; length: 17; size: .; J: TRBJ2-1; D: .; DNA: TGCAGTGCTAGCCCCCTTACGACGGGAAGCTCCTACAATGAGCAGTTCTTC; CDR3: CSASPLTTGSSYNEQFF
V: TRBV5-1; length: 15; size: .; J: TRBJ2-7; D: TRBD2; DNA: TGCGCCAGCAGCGCCGCCGGGACTAGCGGGACCGAGCAGTACTTC; CDR3: CASSAAGTSGTEQYF
V: TRBV25-1; length: 11; size: .; J: TRBJ1-1; D: .; DNA: TGTGCCAGCAGTGCCGGCTGTGAAGCTTTCTTT; CDR3: CASSAGCEAFF
V: TRBV21-1; length: 12; size: .; J: TRBJ2-7; D: .; DNA: TGTGCCAGCAGACTTCAATTAGTCGAGCAGTACTTC; CDR3: CASRLQLVEQYF
V: TRBV10-3; length: 15; size: few; J: TRBJ2-3; D: TRBD1; DNA: TGTGCCATCAGTGCTGAGGGGGCCGGTACAGATACGCAGTATTTT; CDR3: CAISAEGAGTDTQYF
V: TRBV7-8; length: 17; size: .; J: TRBJ1-3; D: .; DNA: TGTGCCAGCAGCTTAGTTAGGGTCCTGAGCTCTGGAAACACCATATATTTT; CDR3: CASSLVRVLSSGNTIYF